Listed here are 18 T cell receptor beta chains from one sample, sequenced in a study of cytomegalovirus exposure and HLA in healthy donors. PCR amplification relied on 60 Vbeta primers (plus 13 Jbeta primers). Profiling relied on immunoSEQ multiplex PCR, and the TCRdb table lists in-frame clones only, not all of them. Of 150,000 to 200,000 clones in the sample, 79% were seen once. Sequencing used PBMCs. These receptors were obtained from a girl between 10 and 17 years old in good health and CMV-seropositive.

The chain carries TRBV9 and TRBJ1-6; no firm D call. CDR1 SGDLS and CDR2 YYNGEE come from the germline V gene. Trimming took off 4 bases at V and 9 bases at J, with 17 bases between the two ends. CDR3 length: 15 amino acids. Written as DNA, the CDR3 is TGTGCCAGCAGCCCCAGCCCCAACGCGGGTTCACCCCTCCACTTT. Its translation: CASSPSPNAGSPLHF. The entire variable domain, with the rest obtained from reference TRBV9 and TRBJ1-6, is as follows: DSGVTQTPKHLITATGQRVTLRCSPRSGDLSVYWYQQSLDQGLQFLIQYYNGEERAKGNILERFSAQQFPDLHSELNLSSLELGDSALYFCASSPSPNAGSPLHFGNGTRLTVT.

The V call is TRBV27, the J call TRBJ2-7; 8 positions match TRBD1. The CDR3 sequence is 14 residues long. Germline CDR1 reads MNHEY; CDR2 reads SMNVEV (reference sequence). V trimming: 7 bases; J trimming: 3 bases; junction bases outside the gene matches: 8. CDR3 loop: CASMRYGTGYEQYF. The CDR3 DNA follows: TGTGCCAGCATGAGATACGGGACAGGCTACGAGCAGTACTTC.

This chain uses TRBV7-9 with TRBJ2-6, with 8 bases aligning to TRBD1. J was trimmed by 4 bases and V by 1 base; bases with no gene match: 3. From germline, CDR1 is SEHNR and CDR2 FQNEAQ (reference sequence). There are 16 residues in the CDR3. For the CDR3, the DNA is TGTGCCAGCAGCTTAGAGACAGGGGCGGGGGCCAACGTCCTGACTTTC. Translation: CASSLETGAGANVLTF.

V is TRBV11-3 and J is TRBJ2-2; D is perhaps TRBD2 (6 bases). This CDR3 comprises 14 residues. Trimming left V 2 bases short and J 5 bases short, with 9 bases between. Germline V CDR1 and CDR2: SGHNT, YENEEA. The CDR3 coding sequence is TGTGCCAGCAGCTTAATTGGAGGGACCGGGGAGCTGTTTTTT. This encodes CASSLIGGTGELFF.

V is TRBV7-8 and J is TRBJ2-5; 9 bases align to TRBD2. The V gene end was trimmed by 7 bases and the J gene end by 9 bases; junction bases not matched to a gene: 15. The CDR3 runs to 15 residues. Looked up from germline, CDR1 is SGHVS and CDR2 is FQNEAQ. For the CDR3, the DNA is TGTGCCAGCACACCCGGGACTAGCCGAGCGGGGGCCCAGTACTTC. Amino acids: CASTPGTSRAGAQYF.

CDR3 region: CASSLLLTASYEQYF. The CDR3 DNA follows: TGTGCCAGCAGCTTACTCCTAACCGCCTCCTACGAGCAGTACTTC. J is TRBJ2-7 and V is TRBV7-8; D is undetermined. Germline CDR1 SGHVS, CDR2 FQNEAQ. With 2 bases removed from V and 0 bases from J, the gap between germline ends came to 11 bases. The CDR3 has 15 amino acids.

This clone has only a few counts. The genes are TRBV7-9 and TRBJ2-5; the match to TRBD1 covers 7 bases. The closer fit of TRBJ2-7 to the DNA end suggests the J call may be wrong. This CDR3 contains 14 residues. Per germline, CDR1 SEHNR and CDR2 FQNEAQ (reference sequence). As DNA, the CDR3 is TGTGCCAGCAGCTCGCTCGGGACAGCCTACGAGCAGTACTTC. Translating it yields CASSSLGTAYEQYF.

The CDR3 coding sequence is TGTGCCAGCAGTGTGAGGCAGGGGGAGACCCAGTACTTC. It encodes CASSVRQGETQYF. This sequence joins TRBV6-1 and TRBJ2-5; D perhaps matches TRBD1 (6 bases). Trimming removed 4 bases from V and 5 bases from J, with 11 bases in between. Germline V lookup: CDR1 MNHNS, CDR2 SASEGT. This CDR3 is built from 13 residues.

V and J are TRBV6-1 and TRBJ1-1; D uncertain. Germline CDR1 reads MNHNS; CDR2 reads SASEGT. Trimming removed 6 bases from V and 3 bases from J, with 14 bases in between. The CDR3 is made up of 14 amino acids. CDR3 DNA sequence: TGTGCCAGCAGCCTGATTGCGGTAGACACTGAAGCTTTCTTT. Protein: CASSLIAVDTEAFF.

The rearrangement joins TRBV29-1 to TRBJ1-2; 7 bases match TRBD1. The CDR3 covers 14 residues. CDR1 is SQVTM and CDR2 is ANQGSEA in the germline V gene. J was trimmed by 4 bases and V by 6 bases; bases with no gene match: 11. The CDR3 sequence is CSVRVSGDSYGYTF. CDR3 DNA sequence: TGCAGCGTGAGAGTGTCAGGGGACAGCTATGGCTACACCTTC. The full variable domain, its missing parts supplied by reference TRBV29-1 and TRBJ1-2, is SAVISQKPSRDICQRGTSLTIQCQVDSQVTMMFWYRQQPGQSLTLIATANQGSEATYESGFVIDKFPISRPNLTFSTLTVSNMSPEDSSIYLCSVRVSGDSYGYTFGSGTRLTVV.

This clone was seen more than once but under ten times. The rearrangement uses TRBV2 and TRBJ1-1; 7 bases fit TRBD1. Germline V gene data show CDR1 as SNHLY and CDR2 as FYNNEI. The V and J ends lost 6 bases and 11 bases, in that order; junction bases with no gene match: 12. The CDR3 has 13 residues. Here the CDR3 DNA reads TGTGCCAGCAGGGACGAGGTGGACAGGAACGCTTTCTTT. Translated, it gives CASRDEVDRNAFF.

This sequence joins TRBV12-5 and TRBJ1-2; D is ambiguous. Trimming took off 6 bases at V and 6 bases at J, with 5 bases between the two ends. From germline, CDR1 is LGHNT and CDR2 FRNRAP. The CDR3 covers 10 residues. The CDR3 coding sequence is TGTGCTAGTGGCTCCGATGGCTACACCTTC. Translation: CASGSDGYTF.

The rearrangement links TRBV5-1 to TRBJ2-1, with 7 bases that match TRBD2. This CDR3 region has 15 residues. The V segment lost 0 bases and the J segment 6 bases; nucleotides outside the gene matches: 6. Germline CDR1 is SGHRS and CDR2 is YFSETQ. The CDR3 loop reads CASSLERGPLNEQFF. The CDR3 DNA is TGCGCCAGCAGCTTGGAGCGGGGTCCGCTCAATGAGCAGTTCTTC.

This chain joins TRBV6-1 and TRBJ2-7, with a possible D match to TRBD2 (6 bases). The CDR3 has 13 amino acids. V lost 10 bases, J lost 6 bases, and 19 bases lay in between. The germline gives CDR1 MNHNS, CDR2 SASEGT. CDR3 loop: CATGRDLIFEQYF. The CDR3 bases are TGTGCCACTGGACGGGACTTAATCTTCGAGCAGTACTTC.

CDR3: CASSEQGLAGKQETQYF. The DNA for the CDR3 is TGTGCCAGCAGTGAACAGGGGCTAGCGGGGAAACAAGAGACCCAGTACTTC. V is TRBV6-1 and J is TRBJ2-5; 9 nucleotides line up with TRBD2. The ends lost 2 bases at V and 2 bases at J; junction bases unmatched: 9. The germline V gene has CDR1 MNHNS and CDR2 SASEGT. This CDR3 has 17 amino acids.

The rearrangement uses TRBV5-1 and TRBJ2-5; a weak D match, TRBD2 (5 bases). CDR1 and CDR2 from the germline V gene are SGHRS and YFSETQ. The CDR3 has 13 amino acids. V lost 5 bases, J lost 2 bases, and 10 bases lay in between. CDR3 amino acids: CASRPGWQETQYF. CDR3 bases: TGCGCCAGCAGGCCGGGGTGGCAAGAGACCCAGTACTTC.

The chain is built from TRBV4-1 and TRBJ2-7; the D is unclear. The CDR3 contains 14 residues. Trimming removed 2 bases at V and 2 bases at J, with 10 bases between. Germline-derived CDR1 and CDR2 are MGHRA and YSYEKL. The CDR3 coding sequence is TGCGCCAGCAGCCAATCTACGGGTCCCTACGAGCAGTACTTC. Translating it yields CASSQSTGPYEQYF.

The rearrangement joins TRBV15 to TRBJ2-7; 7 bases are shared with TRBD1. The CDR3 has 13 residues. CDR1 and CDR2 from the germline V gene are LNHNV and YYDKDF (reference sequence). V trimming: 4 bases; J trimming: 6 bases; junction bases outside the gene matches: 6. The CDR3 region is CATSTRQGLEQYF. The CDR3 DNA sequence: TGTGCCACCAGCACGCGACAGGGCCTCGAGCAGTACTTC.